This TCR beta chain emerged from a study of shared clonotypes between healthy human individuals. Study-level points and caveats: Clonotypes which were not shared had lower generation probabilities than clonotypes that all four donors shared.

As to this clone: Its antigen is not known.

V gave up 4 bases and J gave up 6 bases; unmatched junction bases: 4. Germline assignment: CDR1 SGHTA and CDR2 FQGTGA. CDR3 length: 13 residues. The healthy adult donors were HIV-negative and reported no recent acute infections or vaccinations. This table comes from immunoSEQ multiplex PCR, and its TCRdb copy is limited to in-frame clones, with some not included. The repertoire holds about 1.1 million clones, with around three quarters as singletons. V is TRBV7-3 and J is TRBJ2-7, with TRBD1 identical over 9 bases. This clonotype was obtained from a man aged 18 to 30 in good health. Some clones in this sample may be carry-over from other donors' samples. The sequencing sample was made of memory CD4+ T cells from PBMCs. As to subset: CD45RA-negative fraction. The CDR3 region is CASSWDRVSEQYF. CDR3 bases: TGTGCCAGCAGCTGGGACAGGGTGAGCGAGCAGTACTTC.